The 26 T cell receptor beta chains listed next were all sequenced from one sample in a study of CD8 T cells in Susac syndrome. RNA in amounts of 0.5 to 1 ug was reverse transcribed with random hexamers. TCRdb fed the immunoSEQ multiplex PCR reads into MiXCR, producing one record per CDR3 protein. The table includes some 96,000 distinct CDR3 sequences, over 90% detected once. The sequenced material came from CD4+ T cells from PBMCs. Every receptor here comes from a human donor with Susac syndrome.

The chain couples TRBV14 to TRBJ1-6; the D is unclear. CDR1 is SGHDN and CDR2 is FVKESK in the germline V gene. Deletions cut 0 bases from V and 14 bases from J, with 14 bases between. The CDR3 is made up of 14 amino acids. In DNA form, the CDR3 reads TGTGCCAGCAGCCAAGAAGCGGGCCAGCAAGCCCTCCACTTT. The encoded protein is CASSQEAGQQALHF.

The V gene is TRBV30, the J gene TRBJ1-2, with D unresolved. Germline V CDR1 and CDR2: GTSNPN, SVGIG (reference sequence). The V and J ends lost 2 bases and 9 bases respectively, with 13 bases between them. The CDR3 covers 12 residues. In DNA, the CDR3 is TGTGCCTGGAGTAATGGGCGGGAAAGCTACACCTTC. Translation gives CAWSNGRESYTF. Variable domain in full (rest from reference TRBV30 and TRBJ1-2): SQTIHQWPATLVQPVGSPLSLECTVEGTSNPNLYWYRQAAGRGLQLLFYSVGIGQISSEVPQNLSASRPQDRQFILSSKKLLLSDSGFYLCAWSNGRESYTFGSGTRLTVV.

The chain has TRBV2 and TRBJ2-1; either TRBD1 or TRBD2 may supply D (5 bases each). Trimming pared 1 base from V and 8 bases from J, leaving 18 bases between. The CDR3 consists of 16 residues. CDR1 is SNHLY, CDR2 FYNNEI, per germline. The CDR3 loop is CASSEGVYIRGDEQFF. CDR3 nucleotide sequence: TGTGCCAGCAGTGAAGGGGTGTACATTAGGGGAGATGAGCAGTTCTTC. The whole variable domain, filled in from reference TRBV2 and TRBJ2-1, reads EPEVTQTPSHQVTQMGQEVILRCVPISNHLYFYWYRQILGQKVEFLVSFYNNEISEKSEIFDDQFSVERPDGSNFTLKIRSTKLEDSAMYFCASSEGVYIRGDEQFFGPGTRLTVL.

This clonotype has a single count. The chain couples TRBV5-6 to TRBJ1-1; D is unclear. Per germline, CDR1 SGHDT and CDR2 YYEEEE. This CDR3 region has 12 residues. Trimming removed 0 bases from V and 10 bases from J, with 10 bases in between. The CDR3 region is CASSLVGFAAFF. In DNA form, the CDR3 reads TGTGCCAGCAGCTTGGTGGGATTTGCAGCTTTCTTT.

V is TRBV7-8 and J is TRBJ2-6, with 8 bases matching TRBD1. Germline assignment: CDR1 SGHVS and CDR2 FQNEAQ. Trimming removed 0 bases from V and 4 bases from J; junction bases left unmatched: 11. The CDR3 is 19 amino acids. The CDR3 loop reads CASSLALGQGLGGANVLTF. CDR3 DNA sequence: TGTGCCAGCAGCTTAGCCCTAGGACAGGGCTTGGGGGGGGCCAACGTCCTGACTTTC.

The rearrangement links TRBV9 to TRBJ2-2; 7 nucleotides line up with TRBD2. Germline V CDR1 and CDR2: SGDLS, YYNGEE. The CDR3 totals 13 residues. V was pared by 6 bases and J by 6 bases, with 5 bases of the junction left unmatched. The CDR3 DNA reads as TGTGCCAGCATGGCTCGGGAGGCCGGGGAGCTGTTTTTT. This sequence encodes CASMAREAGELFF.

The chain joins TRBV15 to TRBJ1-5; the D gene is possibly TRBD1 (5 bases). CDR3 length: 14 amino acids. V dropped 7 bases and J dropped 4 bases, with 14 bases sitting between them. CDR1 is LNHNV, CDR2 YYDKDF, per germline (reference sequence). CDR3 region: CATTPGLSNQPQHF. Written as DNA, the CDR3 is TGTGCCACCACCCCAGGGCTATCGAATCAGCCCCAGCATTTT.

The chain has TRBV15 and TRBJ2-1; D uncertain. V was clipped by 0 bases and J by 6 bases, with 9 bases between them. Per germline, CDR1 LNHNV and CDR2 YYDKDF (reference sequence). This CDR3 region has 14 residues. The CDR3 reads CATSRDPLGNEQFF. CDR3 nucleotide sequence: TGTGCCACCAGCAGAGACCCCTTGGGCAATGAGCAGTTCTTC.

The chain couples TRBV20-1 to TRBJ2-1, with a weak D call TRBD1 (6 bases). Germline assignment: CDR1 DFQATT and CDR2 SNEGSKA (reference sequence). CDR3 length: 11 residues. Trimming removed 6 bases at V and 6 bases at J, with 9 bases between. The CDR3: CSAYRVNEQFF. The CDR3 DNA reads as TGCAGTGCCTACAGGGTCAATGAGCAGTTCTTC.

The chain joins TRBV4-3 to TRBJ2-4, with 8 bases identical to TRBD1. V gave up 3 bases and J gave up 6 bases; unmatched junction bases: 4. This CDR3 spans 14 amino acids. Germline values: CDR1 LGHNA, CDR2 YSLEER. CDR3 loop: CASSQDRERNIQYF. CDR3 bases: TGCGCCAGCAGCCAGGACAGGGAACGAAACATTCAGTACTTC.

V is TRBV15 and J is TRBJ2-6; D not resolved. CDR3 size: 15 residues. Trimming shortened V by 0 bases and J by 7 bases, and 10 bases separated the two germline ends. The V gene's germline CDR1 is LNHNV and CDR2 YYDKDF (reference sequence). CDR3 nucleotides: TGTGCCACCAGCAGAGATCCTGGGGTTGCCAACGTCCTGACTTTC. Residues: CATSRDPGVANVLTF. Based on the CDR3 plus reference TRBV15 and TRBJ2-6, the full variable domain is DAMVIQNPRYQVTQFGKPVTLSCSQTLNHNVMYWYQQKSSQAPKLLFHYYDKDFNNEADTPDNFQSRRPNTSFCFLDIRSPGLGDTAMYLCATSRDPGVANVLTFGAGSRLTVL.

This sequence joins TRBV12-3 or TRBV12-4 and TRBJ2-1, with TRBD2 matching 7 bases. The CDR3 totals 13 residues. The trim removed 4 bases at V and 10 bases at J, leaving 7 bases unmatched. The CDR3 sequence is CASSYSGRGEQFF. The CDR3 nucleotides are TGTGCCAGCAGTTACTCCGGGCGGGGGGAGCAGTTCTTC.

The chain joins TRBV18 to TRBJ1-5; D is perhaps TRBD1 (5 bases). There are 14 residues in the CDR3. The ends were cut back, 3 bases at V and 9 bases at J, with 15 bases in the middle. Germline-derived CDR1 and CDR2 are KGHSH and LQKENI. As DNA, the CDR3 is TGTGCCAGCTCACCCAGCAGCAGGGAGCCGCCCCAGCATTTT. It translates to CASSPSSREPPQHF.

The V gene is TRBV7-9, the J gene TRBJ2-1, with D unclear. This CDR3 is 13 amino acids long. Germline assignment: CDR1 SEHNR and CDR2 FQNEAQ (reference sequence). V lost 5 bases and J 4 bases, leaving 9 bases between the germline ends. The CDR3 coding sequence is TGTGCCAGCAGCCCATCGACATACAATGAGCAGTTCTTC. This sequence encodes CASSPSTYNEQFF.

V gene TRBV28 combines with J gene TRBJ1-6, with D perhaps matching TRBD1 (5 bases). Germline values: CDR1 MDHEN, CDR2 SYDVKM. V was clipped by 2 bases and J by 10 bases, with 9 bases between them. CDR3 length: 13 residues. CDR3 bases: TGTGCCAGCAGTTTAGCACGGGACTCACCCCTCCACTTT. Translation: CASSLARDSPLHF.

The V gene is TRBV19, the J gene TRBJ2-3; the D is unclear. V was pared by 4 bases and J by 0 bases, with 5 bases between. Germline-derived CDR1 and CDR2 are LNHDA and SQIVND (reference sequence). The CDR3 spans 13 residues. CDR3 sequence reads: CASSTDSTDTQYF. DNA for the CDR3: TGTGCCAGTAGTACGGACAGCACAGATACGCAGTATTTT.

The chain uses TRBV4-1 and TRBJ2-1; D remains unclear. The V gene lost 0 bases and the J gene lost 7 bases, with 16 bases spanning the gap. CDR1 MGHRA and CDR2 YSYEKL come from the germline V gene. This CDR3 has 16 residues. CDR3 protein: CASSQDEGIARNEQFF. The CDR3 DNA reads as TGCGCCAGCAGCCAAGATGAAGGGATAGCTAGGAATGAGCAGTTCTTC.

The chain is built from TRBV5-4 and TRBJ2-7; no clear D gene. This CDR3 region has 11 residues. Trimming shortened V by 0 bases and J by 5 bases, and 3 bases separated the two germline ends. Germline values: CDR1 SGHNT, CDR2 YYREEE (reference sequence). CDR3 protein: CASSLEHEQYF. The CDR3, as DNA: TGTGCCAGCAGCTTGGAACACGAGCAGTACTTC. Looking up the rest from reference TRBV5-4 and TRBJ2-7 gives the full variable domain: ETGVTQSPTHLIKTRGQQVTLRCSSQSGHNTVSWYQQALGQGPQFIFQYYREEENGRGNFPPRFSGLQFPNYSSELNVNALELDDSALYLCASSLEHEQYFGPGTRLTVT.

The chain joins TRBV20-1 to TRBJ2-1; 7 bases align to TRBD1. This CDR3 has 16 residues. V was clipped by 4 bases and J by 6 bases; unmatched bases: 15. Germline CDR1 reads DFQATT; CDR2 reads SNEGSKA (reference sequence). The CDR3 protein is CSAKKEGGLLGNEQFF. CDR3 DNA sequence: TGCAGTGCTAAAAAGGAAGGGGGCTTATTGGGCAATGAGCAGTTCTTC.

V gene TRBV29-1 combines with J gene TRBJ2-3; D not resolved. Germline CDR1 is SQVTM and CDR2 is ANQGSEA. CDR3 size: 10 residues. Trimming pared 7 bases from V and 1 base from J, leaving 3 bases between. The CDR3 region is CSAGTDTQYF. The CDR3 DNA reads TGCAGCGCGGGCACAGATACGCAGTATTTT.

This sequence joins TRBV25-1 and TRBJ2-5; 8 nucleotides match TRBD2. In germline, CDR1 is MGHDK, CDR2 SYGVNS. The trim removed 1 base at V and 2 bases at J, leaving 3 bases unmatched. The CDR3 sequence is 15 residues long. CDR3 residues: CASSEFRGGQETQYF. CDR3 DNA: TGTGCCAGCAGTGAATTCCGGGGGGGACAAGAGACCCAGTACTTC.

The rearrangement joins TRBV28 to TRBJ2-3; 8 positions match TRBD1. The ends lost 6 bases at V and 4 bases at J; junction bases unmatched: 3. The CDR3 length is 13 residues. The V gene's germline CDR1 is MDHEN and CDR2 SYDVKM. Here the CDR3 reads CASSQGAADTQYF. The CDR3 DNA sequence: TGTGCCAGCAGCCAGGGGGCGGCAGATACGCAGTATTTT.

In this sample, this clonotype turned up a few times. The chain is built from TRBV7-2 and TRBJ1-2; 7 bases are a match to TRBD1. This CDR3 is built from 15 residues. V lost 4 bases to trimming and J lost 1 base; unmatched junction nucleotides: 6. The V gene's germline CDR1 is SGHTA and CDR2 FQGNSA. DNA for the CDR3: TGTGCCAGCAGCTCCTCCGGGACAGATAACTATGGCTACACCTTC. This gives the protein CASSSSGTDNYGYTF.

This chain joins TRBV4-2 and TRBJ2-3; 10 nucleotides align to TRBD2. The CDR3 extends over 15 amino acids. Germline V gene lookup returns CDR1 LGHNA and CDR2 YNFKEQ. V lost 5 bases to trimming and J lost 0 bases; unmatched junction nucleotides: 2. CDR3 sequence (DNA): TGTGCCAGCAGCGGACTAGCGGAGAGCACAGATACGCAGTATTTT. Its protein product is CASSGLAESTDTQYF.

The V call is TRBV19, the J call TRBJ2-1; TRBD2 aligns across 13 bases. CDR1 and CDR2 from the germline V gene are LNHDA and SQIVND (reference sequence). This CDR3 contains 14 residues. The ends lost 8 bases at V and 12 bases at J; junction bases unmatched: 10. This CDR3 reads CASRTSGGSRVQFF. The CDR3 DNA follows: TGTGCCAGTCGGACTAGCGGGGGCTCGAGGGTGCAGTTCTTC. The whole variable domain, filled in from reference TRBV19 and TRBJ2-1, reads DGGITQSPKYLFRKEGQNVTLSCEQNLNHDAMYWYRQDPGQGLRLIYYSQIVNDFQKGDIAEGYSVSREKKESFPLTVTSAQKNPTAFYLCASRTSGGSRVQFFGPGTRLTVL.

The CDR3 protein is CASSGYERGNTEAFF. The CDR3 region has the DNA TGTGCCAGCAGCGGCTACGAAAGGGGTAACACTGAAGCTTTCTTT. This chain connects TRBV9 to TRBJ1-1; tentative D call: TRBD1 (5 bases). The CDR3 runs 15 residues. Between the trimmed V and J ends, which lost 3 bases and 2 bases, there was a span of 14 bases. Per germline, CDR1 SGDLS and CDR2 YYNGEE.